A selection of T cell receptor beta chains follows, all from one sample in a study of OX40 agonist ivuxolimab in advanced cancers. Using immunoSEQ multiplex PCR, the repertoire was profiled, and TCRdb retains in-frame clones only, with some absent. Seen here are about 35,000 clones, around three quarters observed once, and the top ten hold 15% to 25%. The sequenced sample was CD4+ or CD8+ T cells sorted from blood, obtained in a trial of the OX40 agonist ivuxolimab. Every receptor here comes from an adult with an advanced solid tumor such as melanoma, head and neck, liver or kidney cancer. Each CDR3 is given without its conserved first and last residue.

TRBJ1-6,TRBV5-1,ASRKQGDNSPLH
TRBJ2-7,TRBV27,ASSLGMSYEQY
TRBJ1-1,TRBV2,ASSEALRNTEAF
TRBJ2-5,TRBV6-1,ASSELSGGYRETQY
TRBJ2-5,TRBV9,ASSDPGRSETQY
TRBJ2-5,TRBV7-2,ASSSMAGARETQY
TRBJ1-2,TRBV30,AWSVRDRGRYGYT
TRBJ2-1,TRBV9,ASSVGAGNEQF
TRBJ1-6,TRBV7-2,ASSSDPWRSPLH
TRBJ1-1,TRBV4-2,ASSQGTEAF
TRBJ2-1,TRBV4-1,ASSQEWGTSYNEQF
TRBJ2-3,TRBV29-1,SVGSGTDTQY
TRBJ2-1,TRBV4-2,ASTPNPRNEQF
TRBJ1-6,TRBV18,ASSPGQGSPLH
TRBJ2-2,TRBV5-4,ASSQPDGELF
TRBJ2-2,TRBV4-1,ASSSGTKNTGELF
TRBJ2-3,TRBV5-1,ASTYSGYTDTQY
TRBJ2-7,TRBV5-8,ASSLGQHYEQY
TRBJ1-5,TRBV6-1,ASRVQGFYQPQH
TRBJ1-2,TRBV4-1,ASSQVRTDNYGYT
TRBJ2-5,TRBV6-5,ASSRDYRETQY
TRBJ1-2,TRBV4-2,ASSQGRDNYGYT
TRBJ1-2,TRBV5-6,ASSLGQAAGRGYT
TRBJ2-2,TRBV4-1,ASSSLGLAGGPEHRELF
TRBJ1-2,TRBV6-1,AILYNTGLSYT
TRBJ2-2,TRBV9,ASSVLGSGELF
TRBJ1-5,TRBV7-8,ASSLVQGGNQPQH
TRBJ2-1,TRBV7-3,ASSSPGTGRNEQF
TRBJ2-3,TRBV19,ASNGRGESTDTQY
TRBJ1-5,TRBV7-2,ASSLARRQPQH
TRBJ1-1,TRBV6-1,ASSEEGTATAF